A selection of T cell receptor beta chains follows, all from one sample in a study of Ad26.COV2.S vaccination and SARS-CoV-2 variants. TCRdb keeps only in-frame clones here, not all; method: immunoSEQ multiplex PCR. In the table there are about 350,000 clones, less than 90% of which are singletons. Here the sequenced sample was peripheral blood, taken in a trial of Ad26.COV2.S vaccine versus placebo. The source of these receptors is a person between 18 and 65 years old who received the Ad26.COV2.S COVID-19 vaccine or a placebo. Each CDR3 is given with its conserved first and last residue. The D gene is left open where the match is weak. Clone size is not always given. Where it is, it says once, few, many or a class for expanded clones.

abundance	d_gene	v_gene	j_gene	CDR3nt	CDR3aa
.	.	TRBV15	TRBJ2-3	TGTGCCACCAGCTCCACCCCGGATACGCAGTATTTT	CATSSTPDTQYF
.	.	TRBV27	TRBJ2-3	TGTGCCAGCAGTTCCCAGGGCCCCCTGAGCACAGATACGCAGTATTTT	CASSSQGPLSTDTQYF
.	.	TRBV6-2/TRBV6-3	TRBJ1-1	TGTGCCAGCAGTTTGACACAGAACACTGAAGCTTTCTTT	CASSLTQNTEAFF
.	TRBD1	TRBV9	TRBJ2-7	TGTGCCAGCAGCGCAGGGGGCCGACCCTACGAGCAGTACTTC	CASSAGGRPYEQYF
few	.	TRBV7-9	TRBJ2-5	TGTGCCAGCAGCTTAGCCGTGGTAGCCGAGACCCAGTACTTC	CASSLAVVAETQYF
.	.	TRBV19	TRBJ1-2	TGTGCCAGTAGTATAGGGCAGGGGAATGGCTACACCTTC	CASSIGQGNGYTF
.	TRBD1	TRBV7-3	TRBJ2-5	TGTGCCAGCAGCTTGAACCGGGACAGAGAGACCCAGTACTTC	CASSLNRDRETQYF
.	.	TRBV7-9	TRBJ1-4	TGTGCCAGCAGCTTAGGAATTGGGGTAACTAATGAAAAACTGTTTTTT	CASSLGIGVTNEKLFF
.	TRBD1	TRBV6-4	TRBJ2-1	TGTGCCAGCAGAGAGACAGGGAGCTCCTACAATGAGCAGTTCTTC	CASRETGSSYNEQFF
.	.	TRBV7-3	TRBJ2-1	TGTGCCAGCAGCCACGGACAGATATCGTACAATGAGCAGTTCTTC	CASSHGQISYNEQFF
.	.	TRBV3-1/TRBV3-2	TRBJ2-3	TGTGCCAGCAGCACCATGTCCGGCGGGGCCACAGATACGCAGTATTTT	CASSTMSGGATDTQYF
.	TRBD1	TRBV6-2/TRBV6-3	TRBJ1-2	TGTGCCAGCAGCAAAGCCGGGACAGGGGGGTTCGGCTACACCTTC	CASSKAGTGGFGYTF
.	.	TRBV6-6	TRBJ2-7	TGTGCCAGCACCAACCGCAGGGATCCCTACCACGAGCAGTACTTC	CASTNRRDPYHEQYF
.	.	TRBV19	TRBJ2-5	TGTGCCAGTAGTATGGGTCAGGGAATCGGTGAGACCCAGTACTTC	CASSMGQGIGETQYF
.	.	TRBV7-2	TRBJ2-2	TGTGCCAGCAGCAGGCGTCGGGCCAACACCGGGGAGCTGTTTTTT	CASSRRRANTGELFF
.	.	TRBV7-2	TRBJ2-7	TGTGCCAGCAGCTTATCAGGTACCTACGAGCAGTACTTC	CASSLSGTYEQYF
.	.	TRBV18	TRBJ1-6	TGTGCCAGCTCACCCTCGGGGGAAAGGGCCCTCCACTTT	CASSPSGERALHF
.	.	TRBV27	TRBJ1-6	TGTGCCAGCAGTTTAGAGTACACAGGACCCTATAATTCACCCCTCCACTTT	CASSLEYTGPYNSPLHF
.	TRBD1	TRBV6-1	TRBJ1-2	TGTGCCAGCAGTGACCCTGGGACAGGGAACTATGGCTACACCTTC	CASSDPGTGNYGYTF
.	TRBD1	TRBV11-3	TRBJ2-3	TGTGCCAGCAGCGAAAACAGGGGATCGGTCGTAGATACGCAGTATTTT	CASSENRGSVVDTQYF
.	.	TRBV23-1	TRBJ1-6	TGCGCCAGCAGTCAATTAGAGGAGGAATCACCCCTCCACTTT	CASSQLEEESPLHF
.	.	TRBV15	TRBJ2-1	TGTGCCACCAGCCCACAAACAGGGTACAATGAGCAGTTCTTC	CATSPQTGYNEQFF
.	TRBD1	TRBV12-3/TRBV12-4	TRBJ1-6	TGTGCCAGCAGTACAGGGGACTCACCCCTCCACTTT	CASSTGDSPLHF
.	.	TRBV27	TRBJ2-7	TGTGCCAGCAGTCATGGAGGGACCGAGCAGTACTTC	CASSHGGTEQYF
.	.	TRBV7-2	TRBJ1-2	TGTGCCAGCAGCTCAGGGACGGGGAACTATGGCTACACCTTC	CASSSGTGNYGYTF
.	.	TRBV27	TRBJ2-3	TGTGCCAGCAGTCTCGTGGGTACTTCGATGAGCACAGATACGCAGTATTTT	CASSLVGTSMSTDTQYF
.	.	TRBV5-6	TRBJ2-2	TGTGCCAGCAGCTTGGGGATGGGGGAGCTGTTTTTT	CASSLGMGELFF
.	TRBD2	TRBV3-1/TRBV3-2	TRBJ2-1	TGTGCCAGCAGCCAAGTAGCGGGAGCTTACAATGAGCAGTTCTTC	CASSQVAGAYNEQFF
.	.	TRBV6-2/TRBV6-3	TRBJ2-4	TGTGCCAGCAGTTACTCACTCCCCACAACGGGGCCCTACTTC	CASSYSLPTTGPYF
.	.	TRBV4-2	TRBJ2-3	TGTGCCAGCCGGGCTAGGGGGGACACAGATACGCAGTATTTT	CASRARGDTDTQYF
once	.	TRBV19	TRBJ1-4	TGTGCCAGTAGGGACCTGGCAACTAATGAAAAACTGTTTTTT	CASRDLATNEKLFF
.	.	TRBV7-9	TRBJ1-2	TGTGCCAGCAGCTTGGGATCCGCTTCGTCTGGCTACACCTTC	CASSLGSASSGYTF
.	TRBD1	TRBV28	TRBJ2-6	TGTGCCAGCAGCGGGACAGCTGGGGCCAACGTCCTGACTTTC	CASSGTAGANVLTF
.	TRBD1	TRBV7-8	TRBJ1-4	TGTGCCAGCAGCTTAGGGGGACAGTCCGAAAAACTGTTTTTT	CASSLGGQSEKLFF
medium-sized	.	TRBV11-3	TRBJ1-1	TGTGCCAGCAGCTTAGAAGGGGAAACTGAAGCTTTCTTT	CASSLEGETEAFF
.	.	TRBV4-1	TRBJ2-5	TGCGCCAGCAGCCAAATATGGCGGGACGTTCACCAAGAGACCCAGTACTTC	CASSQIWRDVHQETQYF
.	.	TRBV7-3	TRBJ2-1	TGTGCCAGCAGCCACGGGCCAGAGCAGTTCTTC	CASSHGPEQFF
.	.	TRBV7-3	TRBJ2-5	TGTGCCAGCAGCCTTCGCGCTGACCCGATTAGTGACTTC	CASSLRADPISDF
few	.	TRBV27	TRBJ1-2	TGTGCCAGCAGTTTATTCCCGCTAACGCCGACGTATGGCTACACCTTC	CASSLFPLTPTYGYTF
once	TRBD1	TRBV7-8	TRBJ2-5	TGTGCCAGCAGCTCGGGACAGGGGATAAGAGAGACCCAGTACTTC	CASSSGQGIRETQYF
.	TRBD2	TRBV19	TRBJ2-7	TGTGCCAGTAGTATTACTAGCGACTTAAGCTCCTACGAGCAGTACTTC	CASSITSDLSSYEQYF
.	.	TRBV5-6	TRBJ2-2	TGTGCCAGCAGCTTGCATCCCGGGGAGCTGTTTTTT	CASSLHPGELFF
.	.	TRBV6-2/TRBV6-3	TRBJ2-7	TGTGCCAGCAGACCTAATCCAACCTACGAGCAGTACTTC	CASRPNPTYEQYF
.	.	TRBV7-2	TRBJ1-2	TGTGCCAGCAGCTTAGCGGTGGGCTTGAGCTATGGCTACACCTTC	CASSLAVGLSYGYTF
.	.	TRBV28	TRBJ1-1	TGTGCCAGCAGTTTTTTGGGGGCGCTTGATGAAGCTTTCTTT	CASSFLGALDEAFF
.	.	TRBV29-1	TRBJ2-2	TGCAGCGTTGGGGAGCTGACCGGGGAGCTGTTTTTT	CSVGELTGELFF
.	.	TRBV7-9	TRBJ2-5	TGTGCCAGCAGCTTAAGGACGAGCGGGGAGACCCAGTACTTC	CASSLRTSGETQYF
.	.	TRBV28	TRBJ2-1	TGTGCCAGCAGTTTATCCCACAGATACAATGAGCAGTTCTTC	CASSLSHRYNEQFF
.	.	TRBV5-5	TRBJ1-1	TGTGCCAGCAGCCTATCCATACTGTCTCAAGGGACTGAAGCTTTCTTT	CASSLSILSQGTEAFF
.	.	TRBV18	TRBJ2-3	TGTGCCAGCTCCGGTGGGGGCGGGCTCACAGATACGCAGTATTTT	CASSGGGGLTDTQYF
.	.	TRBV9	TRBJ1-2	TGTGCCAGCAGCGCAGGGCCCGGTGGCTACACCTTC	CASSAGPGGYTF
.	TRBD1	TRBV11-2	TRBJ2-1	TGTGCCAGCAGCGTACAGGGGGGTCTGAACAATGAGCAGTTCTTC	CASSVQGGLNNEQFF
.	TRBD1	TRBV6-2/TRBV6-3	TRBJ1-5	TGTGCCAGCAGTTCCCTGACAGGGGGTGGTCAGCCCCAGCATTTT	CASSSLTGGGQPQHF
.	.	TRBV6-2/TRBV6-3	TRBJ2-7	TGTGCCAGCAGTTACTCTTTTCGGCGGTACTTC	CASSYSFRRYF
.	.	TRBV3-1/TRBV3-2	TRBJ2-5	TGTGCCAGCAGCCAAGATATTGGCAGTCCTTCGGAGACCCAGTACTTC	CASSQDIGSPSETQYF